The clone carrying this T cell receptor (beta chain) has a single count. What it recognizes is unknown. TCRdb's copy holds only in-frame clones and misses some; the assay was immunoSEQ multiplex PCR. The data contain tens of thousands of clones, 74% of them seen just once; the ten biggest clones take up less than 2%. The sample belongs to a study of vaccination effects on CD4 cells after COVID-19. Study-wide context: Researchers obtained post-vaccine samples at a median of 72 days past the second dose.

Before any sequencing was done, the ViraFEST assay used viral peptide pools to expand antigen-specific CD4+ T cells. At the end of nine to ten days of culture, CD4+ T cells were isolated. Of the BNT162b2 and mRNA-1273 vaccines, participants received two doses of one or the other. This CDR3 is built from 18 residues. The V gene end was trimmed by 4 bases and the J gene end by 3 bases; junction bases not matched to a gene: 9. Germline lookup yields CDR1 SNHLY and CDR2 FYNNEI. The clonotype comes from a human donor who received a COVID-19 vaccine. The rearrangement uses TRBV2 and TRBJ1-6; 10 bases match TRBD1. Sequencing used CD4+ T cells from PBMCs cultured with HCoV-229E spike peptides, obtained after COVID-19 vaccination. This CDR3 is CASSVPGQGSRYNSPLHF. The CDR3 bases are TGTGCCAGCAGTGTCCCGGGACAGGGGTCCCGCTATAATTCACCCCTCCACTTT.